The clone carrying this T cell receptor (beta chain) was picked up many times. The antigen remains undetermined. Isolating PBMCs gave at least 6 million of these cells per sample. The data belong to a study of blood T cells in healthy people across ages. General study points: The study could not conclusively compare naive and antigen-experienced cells, given its unsorted PBMCs.

The CDR3 sequence is 15 residues long. With 4 bases clipped from V and 5 bases from J, the junction kept 9 bases outside the gene matches. In germline, CDR1 is KGHDR, CDR2 SFDVKD. Using a J-beta primer mix together with a sample-barcoded 5' primer, a second PCR was run for about 6 to 12 cycles. TCRdb recomputed calls from the 5' RACE reads with MiXCR, one row per CDR3 protein. The sample holds about 800,000 distinct CDR3 sequences, around 25% seen once. The same data also went into a second study, on T cells of mothers and their children.

The rearrangement links TRBV24-1 to TRBJ2-5; 7 bases agree with TRBD1. This sequence originates from a boy aged 5-17 years in good health. Sequenced: blood. The CDR3 DNA reads as TGTGCCACCAGTGACCCCCGGGACAGCGAGGAGACCCAGTACTTC. Protein: CATSDPRDSEETQYF.